This T cell receptor beta chain appears in the sequencing data of a study of blood T cell repertoires in COVID-19. Study details: COVID-19 samples, acute and convalescent, were from the United States, Italy and Spain. From T cells, B-cell-depleted T cells, or PBMCs came the material, which was cDNA or gDNA.

Authors' processing steps: Reference gene primer amplification gave estimated nucleated cell counts. Sequencing used immunoSEQ multiplex PCR; TCRdb keeps in-frame clones, though not all of them. The V and J calls and clone size come from that table; D and trimming were worked out from the DNA. This sample has roughly 59,000 clones; 70% to 80% occur once, and the top ten carry 10% to 15%. There are 15 residues in the CDR3. Germline V gene data show CDR1 as SNHLY and CDR2 as FYNNEI. The V gene end was trimmed by 5 bases and the J gene end by 0 bases; junction bases not matched to a gene: 7. J is TRBJ2-7 and V is TRBV2; 7 nucleotides agree with TRBD1. The source is an elderly man with acute or convalescent COVID-19. Sequences were obtained from peripheral blood. DNA of the CDR3: TGTGCCAGCAGTCCGACAGGGTTAAGCTCCTACGAGCAGTACTTC. This sequence encodes CASSPTGLSSYEQYF.